These 18 T cell receptor beta chains were sequenced from one sample in a study of cytomegalovirus exposure and HLA in healthy donors. TCRdb keeps only in-frame clones here, not all; method: immunoSEQ multiplex PCR. The sample holds approximately 150,000 clones, about 87% seen once. Sequencing input: PBMCs. The receptors shown here come from a woman aged 25 to 39 in good health and CMV-seronegative.

The V gene is TRBV29-1, the J gene TRBJ1-2; 7 nucleotides line up with TRBD1. Germline lookup yields CDR1 SQVTM and CDR2 ANQGSEA. The CDR3 loop spans 12 amino acids. V shed 5 bases and J 4 bases; nucleotides not matched to a gene: 4. The CDR3 DNA is TGCAGCGTTTCGGGACAGTTCTATGGCTACACCTTC. This sequence encodes CSVSGQFYGYTF.

The chain joins TRBV7-9 to TRBJ1-5; 10 bases agree with TRBD1. Unmatched junction bases numbered 11, after V lost 5 bases and J lost 7 bases. This CDR3 contains 16 residues. Germline-derived CDR1 and CDR2 are SEHNR and FQNEAQ (reference sequence). The CDR3 bases are TGTGCCAGCAGCCAGAGTTTAGGGACAGGGGACCAGCCCCAGCATTTT. It yields the protein CASSQSLGTGDQPQHF.

The CDR3 loop reads CASSWGTSVVRETQYF. CDR3 DNA: TGTGCCAGCAGCTGGGGGACTAGCGTCGTCCGAGAGACCCAGTACTTC. The rearrangement joins TRBV5-6 to TRBJ2-5, with 10 bases identical to TRBD2. CDR3 length: 16 amino acids. Per germline, CDR1 SGHDT and CDR2 YYEEEE. V lost 3 bases to trimming and J lost 4 bases; unmatched junction nucleotides: 9.

This chain joins TRBV5-6 and TRBJ1-2; TRBD1 agrees at 7 bases. Germline-derived CDR1 and CDR2 are SGHDT and YYEEEE. Trimming removed 0 bases from V and 6 bases from J; junction bases left unmatched: 5. The CDR3 runs to 14 residues. CDR3 in DNA: TGTGCCAGCAGCTTGGCTCAGGGGGGCGATGGCTACACCTTC. This gives the protein CASSLAQGGDGYTF. Drawing the rest from reference TRBV5-6 and TRBJ1-2, the complete variable domain is DAGVTQSPTHLIKTRGQQVTLRCSPKSGHDTVSWYQQALGQGPQFIFQYYEEEERQRGNFPDRFSGHQFPNYSSELNVNALLLGDSALYLCASSLAQGGDGYTFGSGTRLTVV.

DNA for the CDR3: TGTGCCAGCAGCCCGACAGGGGGGGACTCTGGCTACACCTTC. This sequence encodes CASSPTGGDSGYTF. J is TRBJ1-2 and V is TRBV13, with TRBD1 matching over 9 bases. V shed 5 bases, J shed 7 bases, and the junction held 8 bases outside the gene matches. Germline V lookup: CDR1 PRHDT, CDR2 FYEKMQ (reference sequence). CDR3 length: 14 residues.

The gene calls are TRBV9 and TRBJ2-7; D is possibly TRBD1 (5 bases). This CDR3 has 15 amino acids. Germline V lookup: CDR1 SGDLS, CDR2 YYNGEE. The V and J ends lost 2 bases and 5 bases respectively, with 17 bases between them. CDR3 loop: CASSVGIRTSNEQYF. CDR3 sequence (DNA): TGTGCCAGCAGCGTTGGTATACGGACATCCAACGAGCAGTACTTC.

A few counts support this clone. The DNA of the CDR3 is TGTGCCAGCAGCTTCGGTGTTGGGAACACTGAAGCTTTCTTT. Encoded protein: CASSFGVGNTEAFF. The chain is built from TRBV7-2 and TRBJ1-1; no reliable D call. This CDR3 comprises 14 residues. Germline V gene sequence: CDR1 SGHTA, CDR2 FQGNSA. Trimming pared 3 bases from V and 1 base from J, leaving 9 bases between.

This chain joins TRBV29-1 and TRBJ2-3, with 8 nucleotides matching TRBD2. The trim removed 6 bases at V and 2 bases at J, leaving 4 bases unmatched. CDR3 size: 13 residues. In germline, CDR1 is SQVTM, CDR2 ANQGSEA. The CDR3 bases are TGCAGCGTGGTAGCGGGGATCACAGATACGCAGTATTTT. Its protein product is CSVVAGITDTQYF.

The chain is built from TRBV6-1 and TRBJ2-3; 11 bases align to TRBD1. Germline V gene data show CDR1 as MNHNS and CDR2 as SASEGT. This CDR3 has 17 residues. With 2 bases clipped from V and 8 bases from J, the junction kept 12 bases outside the gene matches. The CDR3: CASSEYVGQGVRVTQYF. The CDR3 nucleotides are TGTGCCAGCAGTGAATATGTGGGACAGGGGGTTCGTGTTACGCAGTATTTT.

The chain is built from TRBV4-3 and TRBJ2-7; a possible D gene is TRBD1 (6 bases). Between the trimmed V and J ends, which lost 0 bases and 5 bases, there was a span of 14 bases. The CDR3 length is 15 residues. Germline values: CDR1 LGHNA, CDR2 YSLEER. CDR3 nucleotides: TGCGCCAGCAGCCAAGACCAATGGACAGAGGACGAGCAGTACTTC. Protein: CASSQDQWTEDEQYF.

This chain joins TRBV6-6 and TRBJ2-7; TRBD1 matches 7 bases. There are 16 residues in the CDR3. From germline, CDR1 is MNHNY and CDR2 SVGAGI (reference sequence). Trimming removed 5 bases from V and 0 bases from J; junction bases left unmatched: 10. The CDR3 DNA follows: TGTGCCAGCAGTAAAGGGGACAGCAAGTTCTCCTACGAGCAGTACTTC. It yields the protein CASSKGDSKFSYEQYF.

The genes are TRBV4-1 and TRBJ1-2; D might be TRBD1 (5 bases). Germline loops: CDR1 MGHRA, CDR2 YSYEKL. V lost 1 base to trimming and J lost 3 bases, with 15 bases between them. This CDR3 has 16 residues. CDR3 sequence reads: CASSQVLGGRYYGYTF. The CDR3 DNA is TGCGCCAGCAGCCAAGTTCTCGGGGGGAGGTACTATGGCTACACCTTC.

This chain uses TRBV5-1 with TRBJ1-2, with TRBD1 identical over 8 bases. After removal of 4 bases from V and 6 bases from J, the junction contained 8 bases not matched to a gene. The V gene's germline CDR1 is SGHRS and CDR2 YFSETQ. The CDR3 runs 14 residues. The CDR3 sequence is CASSKSRGPHGYTF. CDR3 coding DNA: TGCGCCAGCAGCAAATCCAGGGGGCCCCATGGCTACACCTTC.

This clone occurred a few times. This chain connects TRBV10-2 to TRBJ2-5, with a possible D match to TRBD2 (5 bases). Trimming stripped 3 bases from V and 1 base from J, with 9 bases between. The CDR3 is made up of 14 amino acids. Germline CDR1 is WSHSY and CDR2 is SAAADI. In DNA, the CDR3 is TGCGCCAGCAGTGACGCTAGCCTCCAAGAGACCCAGTACTTC. Protein sequence: CASSDASLQETQYF.

The chain links TRBV9 to TRBJ2-1, with D perhaps TRBD1 (5 bases). Trimming took 2 bases from V and 0 from J, leaving 12 bases between them. CDR1 is SGDLS and CDR2 is YYNGEE in the germline V gene. This CDR3 has 16 residues. Here the CDR3 DNA reads TGTGCCAGCAGCGTGAAGGGGTCAAGCTCCTACAATGAGCAGTTCTTC. Translating gives CASSVKGSSSYNEQFF.

V usage is TRBV19 and J usage is TRBJ2-1; D may be TRBD2 (6 bases). CDR3 size: 13 residues. The germline gives CDR1 LNHDA, CDR2 SQIVND (reference sequence). Trimming pared 10 bases from V and 7 bases from J, leaving 17 bases between. The DNA of the CDR3 is TGTGCCACCCAGGCGGGGTCCTTTAATGAGCAGTTCTTC. It encodes CATQAGSFNEQFF.

This clone was observed a few times. The gene calls are TRBV12-1 and TRBJ1-6. TRBV12-1 constitutes a pseudogene. The CDR3 length is 13 residues. CDR3 in DNA: TGTGCCAGCAGTCTGACTTGGTGTTCACCCCTCCACTTT. This encodes CASSLTWCSPLHF.

The chain employs TRBV7-6 and TRBJ2-1; D may be TRBD2 (7 bases). CDR1 and CDR2 (germline): SGHVS, FNYEAQ. V was pared by 2 bases and J by 2 bases, with 10 bases between. The CDR3 has 15 residues. Here the CDR3 DNA reads TGTGCCAGCAGCTTAAGCGGGGACACCTACAATGAGCAGTTCTTC. This codes for CASSLSGDTYNEQFF.